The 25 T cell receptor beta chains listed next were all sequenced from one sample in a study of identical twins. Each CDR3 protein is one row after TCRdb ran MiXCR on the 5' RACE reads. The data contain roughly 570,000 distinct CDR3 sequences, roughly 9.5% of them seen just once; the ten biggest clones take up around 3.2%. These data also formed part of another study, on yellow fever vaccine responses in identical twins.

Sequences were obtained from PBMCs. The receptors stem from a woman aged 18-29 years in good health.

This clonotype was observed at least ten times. For the CDR3, the DNA is TGTGCCAGCAGCCAAGAGGGTGGAGACACCCCACTTCGGGAGAAGTACTTC. Protein sequence: CASSQEGGDTPLREKYF. The chain is built from TRBV3-1 and TRBJ2-7; D is possibly TRBD2 (6 bases). CDR1 LGHDT and CDR2 YNNKEL come from the germline V gene (reference sequence). V was shortened by 0 bases and J by 11 bases, with 26 bases between the two germline ends. The CDR3 is made up of 17 amino acids.

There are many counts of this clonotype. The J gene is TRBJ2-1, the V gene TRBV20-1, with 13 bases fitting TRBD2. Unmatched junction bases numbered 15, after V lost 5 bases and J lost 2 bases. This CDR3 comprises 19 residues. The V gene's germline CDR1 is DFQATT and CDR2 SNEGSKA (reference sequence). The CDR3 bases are TGCAGTGCTTATCCCCTCAACCGACTAGCGGGAGGCGCCTACAATGAGCAGTTCTTC. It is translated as CSAYPLNRLAGGAYNEQFF.

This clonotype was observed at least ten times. The CDR3 DNA reads as TGTGCCAGCAGCCAAGATGAGCGGGTACGCACAGATACGCAGTATTTT. Residues: CASSQDERVRTDTQYF. The chain couples TRBV3-1 to TRBJ2-3; weak D call: TRBD2 (6 bases). Germline assignment: CDR1 LGHDT and CDR2 YNNKEL (reference sequence). The CDR3 has 16 amino acids. Between the trimmed V and J ends, which lost 0 bases and 1 base, there was a span of 11 bases.

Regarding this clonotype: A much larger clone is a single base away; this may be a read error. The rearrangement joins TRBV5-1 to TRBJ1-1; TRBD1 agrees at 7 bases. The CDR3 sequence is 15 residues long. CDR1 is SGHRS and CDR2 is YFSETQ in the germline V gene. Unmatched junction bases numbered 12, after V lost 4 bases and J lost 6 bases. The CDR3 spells CASSQGGTVRAEAFF. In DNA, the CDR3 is TGCGCCAGCAGCCAGGGCGGGACAGTGCGCGCTGAAGCTTTCTTT. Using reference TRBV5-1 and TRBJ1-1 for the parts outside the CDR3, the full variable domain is KAGVTQTPRYLIKTRGQQVTLSCSPISGHRSVSWYQQTPGQGLQFLFEYFSETQRNKGNFPGRFSGRQFSNSRSEMNVSTLELGDSALYLCASSQGGTVRAEAFFGQGTRLTVV.

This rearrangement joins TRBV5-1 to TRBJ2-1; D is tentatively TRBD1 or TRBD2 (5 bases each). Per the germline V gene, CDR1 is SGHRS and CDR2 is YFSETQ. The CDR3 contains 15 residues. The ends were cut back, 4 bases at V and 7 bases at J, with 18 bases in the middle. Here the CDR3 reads CASSTGTLRNNEQFF. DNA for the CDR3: TGCGCCAGCAGCACCGGGACCCTAAGAAATAATGAGCAGTTCTTC.

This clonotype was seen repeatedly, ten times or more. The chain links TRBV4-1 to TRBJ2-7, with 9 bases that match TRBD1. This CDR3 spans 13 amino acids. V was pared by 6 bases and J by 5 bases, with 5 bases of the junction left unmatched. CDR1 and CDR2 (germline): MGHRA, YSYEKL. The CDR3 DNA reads TGCGCCAGCAGGGGGACAGGGATCCACGAGCAGTACTTC. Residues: CASRGTGIHEQYF.

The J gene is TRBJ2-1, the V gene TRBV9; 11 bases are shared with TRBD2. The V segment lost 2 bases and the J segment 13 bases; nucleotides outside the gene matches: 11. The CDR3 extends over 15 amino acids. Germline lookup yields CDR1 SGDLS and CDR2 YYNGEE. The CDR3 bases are TGTGCCAGCAGCGTGAGTAGCGGGAGGGCCATAACCCAGTTCTTC. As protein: CASSVSSGRAITQFF.

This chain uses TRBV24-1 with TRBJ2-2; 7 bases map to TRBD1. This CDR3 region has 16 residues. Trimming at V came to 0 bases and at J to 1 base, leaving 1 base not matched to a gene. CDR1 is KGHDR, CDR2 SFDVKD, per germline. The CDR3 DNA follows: TGTGCCACCAGTGATTTGAGGGGGCTGAACACCGGGGAGCTGTTTTTT. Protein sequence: CATSDLRGLNTGELFF.

CDR3 sequence (DNA): TGTGCCAGCAGCTTTTGGGGCGGGGGGACAGATACGCAGTATTTT. Translation gives CASSFWGGGTDTQYF. This chain links TRBV5-6 with TRBJ2-3, with 8 bases identical to TRBD2. The germline CDR1 and CDR2 sequences are SGHDT and YYEEEE. The CDR3 runs 15 residues. Trimming at V came to 2 bases and at J to 3 bases, leaving 5 bases not matched to a gene. Using reference TRBV5-6 and TRBJ2-3 for the parts outside the CDR3, the full variable domain is DAGVTQSPTHLIKTRGQQVTLRCSPKSGHDTVSWYQQALGQGPQFIFQYYEEEERQRGNFPDRFSGHQFPNYSSELNVNALLLGDSALYLCASSFWGGGTDTQYFGPGTRLTVL.

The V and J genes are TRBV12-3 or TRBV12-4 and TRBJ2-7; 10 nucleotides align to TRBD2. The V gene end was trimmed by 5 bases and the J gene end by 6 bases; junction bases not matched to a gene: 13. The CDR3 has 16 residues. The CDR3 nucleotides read TGTGCCAGCAGTACAACCGGGACTAGCGATGCCCCCGAGCAGTACTTC. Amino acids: CASSTTGTSDAPEQYF.

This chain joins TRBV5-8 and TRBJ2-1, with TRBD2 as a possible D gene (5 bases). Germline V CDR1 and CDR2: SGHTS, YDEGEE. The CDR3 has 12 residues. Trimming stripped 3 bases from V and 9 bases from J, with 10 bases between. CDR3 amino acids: CASSYVAFEQFF. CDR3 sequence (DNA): TGTGCCAGCAGCTACGTAGCGTTTGAGCAGTTCTTC.

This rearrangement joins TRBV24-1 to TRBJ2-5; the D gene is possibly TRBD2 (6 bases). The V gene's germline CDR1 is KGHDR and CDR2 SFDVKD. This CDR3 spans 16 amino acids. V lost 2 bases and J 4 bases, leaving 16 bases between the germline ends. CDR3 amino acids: CATSDSGGNKRETQYF. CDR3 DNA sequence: TGTGCCACCAGTGATTCCGGCGGGAACAAGAGAGAGACCCAGTACTTC.

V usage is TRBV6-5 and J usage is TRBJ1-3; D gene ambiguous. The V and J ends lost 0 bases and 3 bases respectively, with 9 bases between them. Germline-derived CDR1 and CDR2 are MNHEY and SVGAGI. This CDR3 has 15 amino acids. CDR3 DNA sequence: TGTGCCAGCAGTTACTCACGTCCAGATGGAAACACCATATATTTT. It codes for CASSYSRPDGNTIYF.

CDR3 in amino acids: CASREDTEAFF. CDR3 DNA: TGCGCCAGTCGAGAGGACACTGAAGCTTTCTTT. The rearrangement joins TRBV5-1 to TRBJ1-1; D is ambiguous. The CDR3 runs to 11 residues. Trimming shortened V by 8 bases and J by 3 bases, and 8 bases separated the two germline ends. Germline CDR1 SGHRS, CDR2 YFSETQ.

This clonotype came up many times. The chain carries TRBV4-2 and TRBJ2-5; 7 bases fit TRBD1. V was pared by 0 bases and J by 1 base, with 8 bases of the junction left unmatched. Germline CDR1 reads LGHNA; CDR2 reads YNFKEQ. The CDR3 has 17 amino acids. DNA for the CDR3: TGTGCCAGCAGCCAAGATCAAGGACAGGCCATCCAAGAGACCCAGTACTTC. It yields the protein CASSQDQGQAIQETQYF.

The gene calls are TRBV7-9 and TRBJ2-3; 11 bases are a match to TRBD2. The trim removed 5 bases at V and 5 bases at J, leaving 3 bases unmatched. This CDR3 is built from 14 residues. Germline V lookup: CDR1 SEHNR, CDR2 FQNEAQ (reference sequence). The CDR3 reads CASSVGTSGDTQYF. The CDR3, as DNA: TGTGCCAGCAGCGTAGGGACTAGCGGAGATACGCAGTATTTT.

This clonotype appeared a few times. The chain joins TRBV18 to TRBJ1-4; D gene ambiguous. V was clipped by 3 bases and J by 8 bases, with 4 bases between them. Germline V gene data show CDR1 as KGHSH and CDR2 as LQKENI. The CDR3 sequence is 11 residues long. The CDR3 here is CASSPDEKLFF. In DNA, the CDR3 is TGTGCCAGCTCACCTGACGAAAAACTGTTTTTT.

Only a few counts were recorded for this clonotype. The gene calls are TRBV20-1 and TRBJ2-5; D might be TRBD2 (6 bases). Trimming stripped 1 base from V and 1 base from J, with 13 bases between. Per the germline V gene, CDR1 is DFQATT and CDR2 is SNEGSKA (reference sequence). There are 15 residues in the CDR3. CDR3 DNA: TGCAGTGCTAGAGCCCGGCTAGCGAGCCAAGAGACCCAGTACTTC. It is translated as CSARARLASQETQYF.

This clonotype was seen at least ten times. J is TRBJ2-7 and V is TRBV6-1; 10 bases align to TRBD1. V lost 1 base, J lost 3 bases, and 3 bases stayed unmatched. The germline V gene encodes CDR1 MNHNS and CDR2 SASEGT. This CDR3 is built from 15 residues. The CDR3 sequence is CASSEGTGGVYEQYF. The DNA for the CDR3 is TGTGCCAGCAGTGAAGGGACAGGGGGTGTCTACGAGCAGTACTTC.

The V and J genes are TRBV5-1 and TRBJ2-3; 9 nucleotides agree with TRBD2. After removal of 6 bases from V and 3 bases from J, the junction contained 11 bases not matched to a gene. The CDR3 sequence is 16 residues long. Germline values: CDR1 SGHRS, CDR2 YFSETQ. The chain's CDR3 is CASKLEVTSGTDTQYF. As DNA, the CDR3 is TGCGCCAGCAAATTGGAAGTGACTAGCGGAACAGATACGCAGTATTTT.

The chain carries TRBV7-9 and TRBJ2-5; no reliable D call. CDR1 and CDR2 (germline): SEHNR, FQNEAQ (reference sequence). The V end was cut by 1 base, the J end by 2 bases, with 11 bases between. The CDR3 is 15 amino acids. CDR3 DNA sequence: TGTGCCAGCAGCTTAGGTGCCACGGAACAAGAGACCCAGTACTTC. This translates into CASSLGATEQETQYF.

The CDR3 spells CSTLRFGDTQYF. The CDR3 nucleotides read TGCAGCACCCTGCGATTCGGAGATACGCAGTATTTT. The rearrangement joins TRBV29-1 to TRBJ2-3; no reliable D call. CDR3 length equals 12 residues. Per germline, CDR1 SQVTM and CDR2 ANQGSEA. V was trimmed by 8 bases and J by 5 bases, leaving 14 bases between them.

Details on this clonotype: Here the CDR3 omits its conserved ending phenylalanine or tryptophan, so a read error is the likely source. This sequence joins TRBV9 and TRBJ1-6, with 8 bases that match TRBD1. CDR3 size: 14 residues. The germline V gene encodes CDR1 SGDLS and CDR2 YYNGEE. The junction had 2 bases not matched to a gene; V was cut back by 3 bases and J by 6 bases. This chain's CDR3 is CASSATGVNSPLHV. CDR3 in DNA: TGTGCCAGCAGCGCGACAGGGGTTAATTCACCCCTCCACGTT.

As DNA, the CDR3 is TGTGCCAGCTCTCCCGCGGGGAGCCTCTACGAGCAGTACTTC. Amino acids: CASSPAGSLYEQYF. The chain carries TRBV6-1 and TRBJ2-7, with a possible D match to TRBD2 (6 bases). V lost 8 bases to trimming and J lost 3 bases, with 17 bases between them. Germline-derived CDR1 and CDR2 are MNHNS and SASEGT. This CDR3 comprises 14 residues.

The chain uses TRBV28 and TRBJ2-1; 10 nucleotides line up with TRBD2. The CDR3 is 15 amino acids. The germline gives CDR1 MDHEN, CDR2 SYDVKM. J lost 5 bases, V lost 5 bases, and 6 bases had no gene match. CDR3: CASSIIAGGNNEQFF. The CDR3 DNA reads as TGTGCCAGCAGTATTATAGCGGGAGGTAACAATGAGCAGTTCTTC. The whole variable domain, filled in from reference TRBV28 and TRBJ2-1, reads DVKVTQSSRYLVKRTGEKVFLECVQDMDHENMFWYRQDPGLGLRLIYFSYDVKMKEKGDIPEGYSVSREKKERFSLILESASTNQTSMYLCASSIIAGGNNEQFFGPGTRLTVL.